This T cell receptor beta chain was observed in a study of identifying expanded T cells in peripheral blood. General study results and limits: Variance in clone template counts between roughly two-week samples significantly increased with total template count across all healthy donors.

For this clone: Its antigen is currently unknown.

Measured with immunoSEQ multiplex PCR; TCRdb has only the in-frame clones, and not every one. The sample includes roughly 86,000 clones, 85% of them seen just once. This TCR was sampled from a person aged 18 to 75 in good health. Sequenced sample: blood.

The CDR3 DNA follows: TGTGCCAGCAGAGACATGGGGACTGAAGCTTTCTTT. This codes for CASRDMGTEAFF. The gene calls are TRBV6-6 and TRBJ1-1; no firm D call. Germline V gene sequence: CDR1 MNHNY, CDR2 SVGAGI (reference sequence). The CDR3 is 12 residues long. V shed 6 bases and J shed 5 bases, with 10 bases lying between them.